This TCR beta chain was identified during a study of cytomegalovirus exposure and HLA in healthy donors. PCR amplification relied on 60 Vbeta primers (plus 13 Jbeta primers). Libraries were prepared by immunoSEQ multiplex PCR; TCRdb keeps only in-frame clonotypes and omits some of them. The sample records roughly 180,000 clones, more than 70% being singletons. V lost 4 bases and J 2 bases, leaving 9 bases between the germline ends. The CDR3 length is 13 residues. CDR1 is SQVTM and CDR2 is ANQGSEA in the germline V gene. This receptor was obtained from a girl aged 10 to 17 in good health and CMV-seropositive. The V call is TRBV29-1, the J call TRBJ2-1; D possibly corresponds to TRBD2 (5 bases). Sequenced: PBMCs. The CDR3 sequence is CSVVSGTYNEQFF. CDR3 coding DNA: TGCAGCGTTGTGAGCGGTACCTACAATGAGCAGTTCTTC.